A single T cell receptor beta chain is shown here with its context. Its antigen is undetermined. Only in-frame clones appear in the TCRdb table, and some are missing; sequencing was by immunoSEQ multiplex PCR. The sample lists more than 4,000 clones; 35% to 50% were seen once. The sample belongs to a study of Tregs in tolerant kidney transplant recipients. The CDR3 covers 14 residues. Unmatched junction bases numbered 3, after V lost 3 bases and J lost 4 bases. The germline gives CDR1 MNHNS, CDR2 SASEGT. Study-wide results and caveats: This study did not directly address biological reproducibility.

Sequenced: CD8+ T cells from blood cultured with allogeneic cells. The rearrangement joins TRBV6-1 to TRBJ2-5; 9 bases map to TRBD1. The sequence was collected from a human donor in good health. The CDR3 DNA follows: TGTGCCAGCAGTGAGGGACAGGGAAGAGAGACCCAGTACTTC. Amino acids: CASSEGQGRETQYF.